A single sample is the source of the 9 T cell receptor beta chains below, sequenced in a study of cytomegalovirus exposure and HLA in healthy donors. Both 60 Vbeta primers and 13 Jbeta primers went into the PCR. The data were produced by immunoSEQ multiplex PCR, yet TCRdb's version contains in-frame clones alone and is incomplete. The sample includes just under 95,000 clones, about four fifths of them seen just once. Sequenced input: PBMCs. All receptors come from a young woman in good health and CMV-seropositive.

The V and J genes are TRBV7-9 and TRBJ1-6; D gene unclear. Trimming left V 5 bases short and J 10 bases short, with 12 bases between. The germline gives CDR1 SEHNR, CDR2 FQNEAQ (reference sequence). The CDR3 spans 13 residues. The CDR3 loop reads CASSAFFGSPLHF. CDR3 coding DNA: TGTGCCAGCAGCGCCTTTTTCGGGTCACCCCTCCACTTT.

Here the CDR3 DNA reads TGCAGCGTTGATACTAGCGGGAGTAACACCGGGGAGCTGTTTTTT. Residues: CSVDTSGSNTGELFF. The chain employs TRBV29-1 and TRBJ2-2; TRBD2 agrees at 11 bases. Germline lookup yields CDR1 SQVTM and CDR2 ANQGSEA. This CDR3 spans 15 amino acids. J lost 2 bases, V lost 3 bases, and 2 bases had no gene match.

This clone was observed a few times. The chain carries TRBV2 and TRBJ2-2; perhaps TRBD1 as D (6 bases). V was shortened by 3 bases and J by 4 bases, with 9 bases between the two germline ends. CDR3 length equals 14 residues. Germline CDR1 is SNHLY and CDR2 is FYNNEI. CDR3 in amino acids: CASSDLGGTGELFF. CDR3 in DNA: TGTGCCAGCAGTGATTTAGGGGGCACCGGGGAGCTGTTTTTT.

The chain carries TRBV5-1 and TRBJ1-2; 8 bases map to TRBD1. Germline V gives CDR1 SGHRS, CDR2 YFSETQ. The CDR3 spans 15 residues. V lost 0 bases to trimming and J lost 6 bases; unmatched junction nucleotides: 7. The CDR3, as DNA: TGCGCCAGCAGCTTGGAAGGGACAGGCTGGGATGGCTACACCTTC. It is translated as CASSLEGTGWDGYTF.

For the CDR3, the DNA is TGTGCCAGCAGCGAGGGGACAGGGGGCCACAATGAGCAGTTCTTC. Translated, it gives CASSEGTGGHNEQFF. V usage is TRBV14 and J usage is TRBJ2-1; 12 nucleotides align to TRBD1. J lost 5 bases, V lost 5 bases, and 4 bases had no gene match. In germline, CDR1 is SGHDN, CDR2 FVKESK. The CDR3 extends over 15 amino acids.

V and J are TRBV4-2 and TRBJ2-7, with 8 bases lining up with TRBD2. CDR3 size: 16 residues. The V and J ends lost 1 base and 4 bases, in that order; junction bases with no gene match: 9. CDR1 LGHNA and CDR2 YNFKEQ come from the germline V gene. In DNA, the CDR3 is TGTGCCAGCAGCCAAGCCTCGGCTAGCGGGTTGTACGAGCAGTACTTC. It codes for CASSQASASGLYEQYF.

The CDR3 loop is CASSTRQGQNTGELFF. CDR3 nucleotides: TGCGCCAGCAGCACGAGACAGGGCCAGAACACCGGGGAGCTGTTTTTT. J is TRBJ2-2 and V is TRBV5-1, with 7 positions matching TRBD1. The CDR3 runs to 16 residues. Germline lookup yields CDR1 SGHRS and CDR2 YFSETQ. The junction had 7 bases not matched to a gene; V was cut back by 4 bases and J by 1 base.

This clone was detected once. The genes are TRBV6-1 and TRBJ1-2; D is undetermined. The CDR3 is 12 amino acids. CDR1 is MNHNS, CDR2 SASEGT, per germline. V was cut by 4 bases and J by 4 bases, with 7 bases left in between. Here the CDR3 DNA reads TGTGCCAGCAGTGCAAATTTCTATGGCTACACCTTC. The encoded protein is CASSANFYGYTF.

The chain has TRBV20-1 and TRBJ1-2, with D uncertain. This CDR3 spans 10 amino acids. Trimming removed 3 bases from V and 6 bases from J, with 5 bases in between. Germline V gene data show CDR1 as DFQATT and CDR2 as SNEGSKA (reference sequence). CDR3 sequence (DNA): TGCAGTGCTAGTGCGGATGGCTACACCTTC. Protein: CSASADGYTF.